These T cell receptor beta chains were read from a single sample in a study of blood T cells in healthy people across ages. TCRdb called the 5' RACE reads again in MiXCR, with one record for every CDR3 protein. The sample holds under 1,000,000 distinct CDR3 sequences, about 47% seen once. Sequences were obtained from blood. These receptors all come from a man at least 80 years old in good health. Each CDR3 is given with its conserved first and last residue. The D gene is left open where the match is weak. For some rows the clone size is stated as once, few or many, or as a class when expanded; others skip it.

TGTGCCTGGAGTGCAGGGGTTGGGACCCAGTACTTC	CAWSAGVGTQYF	.	.	TRBV30	TRBJ2-5
TGTGCCAGCCTAGCGGGAGGGCTAGGAACCGGGGAGCTGTTTTTT	CASLAGGLGTGELFF	.	TRBD2	TRBV27	TRBJ2-2
TGTGCCAGCAGTTCGCTAGCGGGAGATCTCGACAATGAGCAGTACTTC	CASSSLAGDLDNEQYF	few	TRBD2	TRBV27	TRBJ2-7
TGTGCCAGCAGCAAAGCTAGTAGCGGGACCCAAGAGACCCAGTACTTC	CASSKASSGTQETQYF	many	.	TRBV21-1	TRBJ2-5
TGTGCCACCAGCCGGGGGGTAAATTCACCCCTCCACTTT	CATSRGVNSPLHF	once	.	TRBV15	TRBJ1-6
TGTGCCAGCAGCCCACGGGGGGCAGGGTCGGCTCAGCCCCAGCATTTT	CASSPRGAGSAQPQHF	few	.	TRBV6-2/TRBV6-3	TRBJ1-5
TGTGCCAGCCGCTCGACAGGGGGCACTGAAGCTTTCTTT	CASRSTGGTEAFF	few	TRBD1	TRBV6-5	TRBJ1-1
TGCAGCGTTGAACTCCGAGAGACCCAGTACTTC	CSVELRETQYF	.	.	TRBV29-1	TRBJ2-5
TGTGCCAGCAGTTTCGACAGTCCACCCTACAATGAGCAGTTCTTC	CASSFDSPPYNEQFF	.	.	TRBV4-2	TRBJ2-1
TGCGCCAGCAGCTTCGGGAAGAGCACAGATACGCAGTATTTT	CASSFGKSTDTQYF	.	.	TRBV5-1	TRBJ2-3
TGTGCCAGCAGCTTAAGGGGCTCCTACACAGATACGCAGTATTTT	CASSLRGSYTDTQYF	.	.	TRBV7-2	TRBJ2-3
TGTGCCAGCACCACCGACAGGGTCGGCGGCTACACCTTC	CASTTDRVGGYTF	.	TRBD1	TRBV12-3/TRBV12-4	TRBJ1-2
TGTGCCAGCAGCTTAGGAGCGGAGGGCGGCAGGTACGAGCAGTACTTC	CASSLGAEGGRYEQYF	.	.	TRBV7-2	TRBJ2-7
TGTGCCAGCAGCTTAGGAGGGCTCGCCCCGGGCTACACCTTC	CASSLGGLAPGYTF	few	.	TRBV7-9	TRBJ1-2
TGTGCCAGCAGCTTACGGGACAGGGCATTAGCGGGGGTTTACGAGCAGTACTTC	CASSLRDRALAGVYEQYF	.	.	TRBV7-2	TRBJ2-7
TGTGCCAGCAGTTACTCCGGGGCCTCGCACACCGGGGAGCTGTTTTTT	CASSYSGASHTGELFF	.	.	TRBV7-2	TRBJ2-2
TGTGCCAGCAGTTTAGATTGGACACTCAACACTGAAGCTTTCTTT	CASSLDWTLNTEAFF	.	.	TRBV12-3/TRBV12-4	TRBJ1-1
TGTGCCAGCAGTTGGACAGGCCAACAAGAGACCCAGTACTTC	CASSWTGQQETQYF	.	TRBD1	TRBV12-3/TRBV12-4	TRBJ2-5
TGTGCCAGCAGCGGCCCTAGCGGGGCTTTGGACGAGCAGTACTTC	CASSGPSGALDEQYF	.	TRBD2	TRBV28	TRBJ2-7
TGCAGTGCTAACAGCGGGAGAACCCACGAGCAGTACTTC	CSANSGRTHEQYF	few	TRBD2	TRBV20-1	TRBJ2-7
TGCGCCAGCAGCCCCGGGGCCTATAGCAATCAGCCCCAGCATTTT	CASSPGAYSNQPQHF	.	.	TRBV4-3	TRBJ1-5
TGTGCCAGCAGCGCCCCGGGGAACCCTCCCTACGAGCAGTACTTC	CASSAPGNPPYEQYF	many	.	TRBV28	TRBJ2-7
TGTGCCAGCAGCAAAGGCAGGGGCTCCTACAATGAGCAGTTCTTC	CASSKGRGSYNEQFF	.	.	TRBV4-2	TRBJ2-1
TGTGCCAGCAGCCTAAGGTCGACTAGCGGGACCAGGGCCCACAATGAGCAGTTCTTC	CASSLRSTSGTRAHNEQFF	few	TRBD2	TRBV7-2	TRBJ2-1
TGTGCCAGCAGCGACCCACGCGGGGGGTCAGATGAGCAGTACTTC	CASSDPRGGSDEQYF	.	TRBD2	TRBV28	TRBJ2-5
TGTGCCAGCAGGTACGCCTTAGACGGCTACACCTTC	CASRYALDGYTF	.	.	TRBV6-2/TRBV6-3	TRBJ1-2
TGTGCCAGCAGTGGGGGATCGAGCACAGATACGCAGTATTTT	CASSGGSSTDTQYF	few	.	TRBV6-5	TRBJ2-3
TGCAGTGCGTCAGGGAATAGTCAATACGAGCAGTACTTC	CSASGNSQYEQYF	.	.	TRBV20-1	TRBJ2-7
TGTGCCAGCACCCGTAGCGGGAGTTATTACGAGCAGTACTTC	CASTRSGSYYEQYF	.	TRBD2	TRBV11-2	TRBJ2-7
TGTGCCACCAGTGATCCCACGGGGCCCAGCTCCTACAATGAGCAGTTCTTC	CATSDPTGPSSYNEQFF	.	.	TRBV24-1	TRBJ2-1
TGTGCCAGCAGGCCCGGACAGGGTTGGGGTGAAGCTTTCTTT	CASRPGQGWGEAFF	.	TRBD1	TRBV6-5	TRBJ1-1
TGTGCCAGCAGTAACAGGGGACTCAGCGGCTACACCTTC	CASSNRGLSGYTF	.	TRBD1	TRBV6-5	TRBJ1-2
TGTGCCAGCAGTTTCGGGCCTAGCGGGAGCAATGAGCAGTTCTTC	CASSFGPSGSNEQFF	.	TRBD2	TRBV12-3/TRBV12-4	TRBJ2-1
TGCAGTGCTCCGTTCCCGGGACTAGCGGGGGGCAGCTCCTACAATGAGCAGTTCTTC	CSAPFPGLAGGSSYNEQFF	.	TRBD2	TRBV20-1	TRBJ2-1
TGTGTCAGCAGCTTGACACTTCAGGACTACGAGCAGTACTTC	CVSSLTLQDYEQYF	.	.	TRBV7-8	TRBJ2-7
TGTGCCACAAAAGGTAGCCCCGGGACAGGGGCTTTGGATGAGCAGTTCTTC	CATKGSPGTGALDEQFF	few	TRBD1	TRBV6-1	TRBJ2-1
TGTGCCAGCAGTGTTGTGCGTCCACCCCTTAGGAGCTCCTACGAGCAGTACTTC	CASSVVRPPLRSSYEQYF	.	.	TRBV6-1	TRBJ2-7
TGTGCCTGGAGTGTTTACACCGGGGGTGGCTACACCTTC	CAWSVYTGGGYTF	.	.	TRBV30	TRBJ1-2
TGTGCCAGCAGCTCAGGCCGGGCAGGGCGAACAGATACGCAGTATTTT	CASSSGRAGRTDTQYF	.	.	TRBV7-2	TRBJ2-3